A selection of T cell receptor beta chains follows, all from one sample in a study of spatial heterogeneity in lung cancer. TCRdb independently ran MiXCR on the 5' RACE reads; one entry per CDR3 protein. The sample consists of about 120,000 distinct CDR3 sequences, 10% to 15% of them appearing once. The specimen was PBMCs, collected at follow-up. These receptors were collected from a male donor with early-stage non-small cell lung cancer. Each CDR3 is given with its conserved first and last residue. Each record gives: clone size, D gene, J gene, V gene, CDR3 protein, CDR3 DNA. The D gene is left open where the match is weak. Size is omitted from some rows. Given values are once, few, many or a class for expanded clones.

>many|-|TRBJ2-5|TRBV7-2
CASSLGATSGTETQYF
TGTGCCAGCAGCTTAGGCGCAACCTCAGGGACGGAGACCCAGTACTTC
>-|-|TRBJ2-2|TRBV15
CATSRDSATNTGELFF
TGTGCCACCAGCAGAGATTCCGCGACAAACACCGGGGAGCTGTTTTTT
>few|-|TRBJ1-6|TRBV11-2
CASSSTAYNSPLHF
TGTGCCAGCAGCTCGACAGCGTATAATTCACCCCTCCACTTT
>-|TRBD2|TRBJ2-3|TRBV7-2
CASSYNPRGGGDTQYF
TGTGCCAGCAGCTATAATCCTCGGGGGGGCGGAGATACGCAGTATTTT
>-|TRBD2|TRBJ2-7|TRBV20-1
CSAREDPSGGASYEQYF
TGCAGTGCTAGAGAAGACCCTAGCGGGGGGGCATCCTACGAGCAGTACTTC
>many|TRBD2|TRBJ2-1|TRBV7-9
CASSFAELAGGPFF
TGTGCCAGCAGCTTCGCCGAACTAGCGGGGGGGCCGTTCTTC
>few|-|TRBJ1-1|TRBV11-1
CASSLRFGVRGRTEAFF
TGTGCCAGCAGCTTAAGGTTCGGTGTTAGGGGTCGGACTGAAGCTTTCTTT
>-|TRBD1|TRBJ2-7|TRBV5-6
CASSLRSTGRIQQYF
TGTGCCAGCAGCTTGAGGTCGACAGGGAGAATCCAGCAGTACTTC
>-|-|TRBJ2-5|TRBV11-2
CASSRGLTAAQETQYF
TGTGCCAGCAGCCGGGGCCTTACAGCGGCGCAAGAGACCCAGTACTTC
>few|-|TRBJ2-3|TRBV5-1
CASSLMTTDTQYF
TGCGCCAGCAGCTTGATGACCACAGATACGCAGTATTTT
>-|-|TRBJ2-3|TRBV11-3
CASRLKRFGRTNPSTDTQYF
TGTGCCAGCAGGTTGAAAAGGTTCGGGCGGACAAATCCTAGCACAGATACGCAGTATTTT
>-|TRBD1|TRBJ2-1|TRBV5-6
CASSQVLGQGGPNEQFF
TGTGCCAGCAGCCAAGTACTAGGACAGGGGGGACCGAATGAGCAGTTCTTC
>-|-|TRBJ2-5|TRBV20-1
CSASKLAETQYF
TGCAGTGCTAGTAAGCTAGCTGAGACCCAGTACTTC
>few|TRBD1|TRBJ1-2|TRBV4-2
CASSQDGAGTGFRGYTF
TGTGCCAGCAGCCAAGACGGGGCCGGGACAGGGTTTCGTGGCTACACCTTC
>few|-|TRBJ2-7|TRBV6-6
CASSSRGSAYEQYF
TGTGCCAGCAGTTCCCGGGGGTCCGCCTACGAGCAGTACTTC
>-|-|TRBJ2-2|TRBV20-1
CSVGRSLAGELFF
TGCAGTGTGGGGCGGAGCTTAGCCGGGGAGCTGTTTTTT
>-|-|TRBJ2-6|TRBV6-5
CASSDPLGQPHGPGANVLTF
TGTGCCAGCAGTGATCCCCTCGGACAGCCGCATGGCCCTGGGGCCAACGTCCTGACTTTC
>-|TRBD1|TRBJ1-6|TRBV6-5
CASSSGTGGSPLHF
TGTGCCAGCAGTTCCGGGACAGGAGGTTCACCCCTCCACTTT
>many|-|TRBJ1-1|TRBV28
CASSDSTIAGREAFF
TGTGCCAGCAGTGATAGTACAATCGCCGGCCGTGAAGCTTTCTTT
>many|-|TRBJ2-7|TRBV28
CASNLQNYEQYF
TGTGCCAGCAATTTACAGAACTACGAGCAGTACTTC
>-|-|TRBJ2-2|TRBV27
CASSFIPGRPTGELFF
TGTGCCAGCAGCTTCATCCCGGGACGTCCGACCGGGGAGCTGTTTTTT
>-|TRBD2|TRBJ2-3|TRBV7-3
CASSPRDSGGDTDTQYF
TGTGCCAGCAGCCCTCGTGACAGCGGGGGGGACACAGATACGCAGTATTTT
>many|TRBD1|TRBJ1-2|TRBV7-9
CASSPGTGMYGYTF
TGTGCCAGCAGCCCCGGGACAGGGATGTATGGCTACACCTTC
>few|TRBD1|TRBJ2-7|TRBV10-3
CAISEGTGVSYEQYF
TGTGCCATCAGTGAGGGGACAGGGGTTTCCTACGAGCAGTACTTC
>-|-|TRBJ2-3|TRBV4-3
CASSQQIQGGTDTQYF
TGCGCCAGCAGCCAACAGATACAGGGAGGGACAGATACGCAGTATTTT
>many|-|TRBJ1-4|TRBV4-1
CASSFVNEKLFF
TGCGCCAGCAGCTTCGTAAATGAAAAACTGTTTTTT
>-|-|TRBJ1-4|TRBV5-1
CASRTSGGIRYEKLFF
TGCGCCAGCAGAACTTCCGGGGGTATCCGTTATGAAAAACTGTTTTTT
>many|-|TRBJ1-2|TRBV7-9
CAVLGEANYGYTF
TGTGCCGTCCTTGGCGAGGCTAACTATGGCTACACCTTC
>few|TRBD2|TRBJ2-5|TRBV11-1
CASSPIAGGHLKETQYF
TGTGCCAGCAGCCCGATAGCGGGGGGACACCTCAAAGAGACCCAGTACTTC
>few|-|TRBJ2-1|TRBV18
CASSPAGLSYNEQFF
TGTGCCAGCTCACCAGCGGGACTTTCTTACAATGAGCAGTTCTTC
>-|TRBD1|TRBJ2-3|TRBV5-1
CASRGQGATDTQYF
TGCGCCAGCAGGGGACAGGGGGCGACAGATACGCAGTATTTT